The 22 T cell receptor beta chains in this list originate from one sample, sequenced in a study of blood T cell repertoires in COVID-19. Sequenced by immunoSEQ multiplex PCR; TCRdb stores in-frame clones only, minus some. The sample carries 380,000 or so clones, around 90% recorded once. The sample was PBMCs or T cells enriched from blood (not recorded which). The origin of the receptors is a woman aged 40 to 55 with acute COVID-19.

J is TRBJ1-1 and V is TRBV6-2 or TRBV6-3; 7 positions match TRBD1. CDR3 length: 13 amino acids. The V gene end was trimmed by 2 bases and the J gene end by 7 bases; junction bases not matched to a gene: 4. CDR1 is MNHEY, CDR2 SVGEGT, per germline. The CDR3 protein is CASSYVRDSEAFF. Written as DNA, the CDR3 is TGTGCCAGCAGTTACGTCCGGGACAGTGAAGCTTTCTTT.

V usage is TRBV5-4 and J usage is TRBJ2-2; D uncertain. With 4 bases removed from V and 0 bases from J, the gap between germline ends came to 16 bases. This CDR3 comprises 17 residues. Per germline, CDR1 SGHNT and CDR2 YYREEE (reference sequence). The CDR3 reads CASSRALTPANTGELFF. The CDR3 nucleotides read TGTGCCAGCAGCCGCGCCCTCACTCCGGCGAACACCGGGGAGCTGTTTTTT.

This clone occurred a few times. J is TRBJ1-6 and V is TRBV4-1; D call uncertain. CDR1 is MGHRA and CDR2 is YSYEKL in the germline V gene. There are 15 residues in the CDR3. Trimming stripped 0 bases from V and 9 bases from J, with 12 bases between. The chain's CDR3 is CASSQDAGYRSPLHF. The CDR3, as DNA: TGCGCCAGCAGCCAAGATGCAGGATACCGTTCACCCCTCCACTTT.

The chain couples TRBV5-1 to TRBJ1-1; possible D gene TRBD1, 6 bases. V was shortened by 2 bases and J by 3 bases, with 11 bases between the two germline ends. CDR1 is SGHRS and CDR2 is YFSETQ in the germline V gene. The CDR3 has 14 residues. The CDR3 DNA is TGCGCCAGCAGCTTAACACACAGGGACACTGAAGCTTTCTTT. Amino acids: CASSLTHRDTEAFF.

CDR3 protein: CASALAGGSAKNIQYF. In DNA, the CDR3 is TGTGCCAGCGCTCTAGCGGGGGGGTCGGCCAAAAACATTCAGTACTTC. The V call is TRBV3-1 (or the pseudogene TRBV3-2), the J call TRBJ2-4, with 12 bases lining up with TRBD2. This CDR3 comprises 16 residues. J was trimmed by 1 base and V by 8 bases; bases with no gene match: 6. Germline-derived CDR1 and CDR2 are LGHDT and YNNKEL (reference sequence).

The chain links TRBV9 to TRBJ2-1; 8 bases map to TRBD2. J was trimmed by 8 bases and V by 4 bases; bases with no gene match: 2. In germline, CDR1 is SGDLS, CDR2 YYNGEE. The CDR3 extends over 12 amino acids. In nucleotides, the CDR3 is TGTGCCAGCAGCCCGGGGGGGGATGAGCAGTTCTTC. This translates into CASSPGGDEQFF.

Concerning this clone itself: Other DNA sequences in the sample encode the same CDR3. V usage is TRBV5-1 and J usage is TRBJ1-1; D may be TRBD1 (6 bases). This CDR3 is built from 13 residues. The germline V gene encodes CDR1 SGHRS and CDR2 YFSETQ. V shed 5 bases and J shed 0 bases, with 8 bases lying between them. The CDR3 nucleotides read TGCGCCAGCAGAGGGGGTTTGAACACTGAAGCTTTCTTT. Protein: CASRGGLNTEAFF. The variable domain in full, with the rest retrieved from reference TRBV5-1 and TRBJ1-1, is KAGVTQTPRYLIKTRGQQVTLSCSPISGHRSVSWYQQTPGQGLQFLFEYFSETQRNKGNFPGRFSGRQFSNSRSEMNVSTLELGDSALYLCASRGGLNTEAFFGQGTRLTVV.

The chain is built from TRBV29-1 and TRBJ1-2, with TRBD1 as a possible D gene (5 bases). V was trimmed by 3 bases and J by 3 bases, leaving 5 bases between them. Germline V gives CDR1 SQVTM, CDR2 ANQGSEA. This CDR3 spans 11 amino acids. The CDR3, as DNA: TGCAGCGTTGACAGGGACTATGGCTACACCTTC. Protein: CSVDRDYGYTF.

This chain joins TRBV14 and TRBJ2-5; a weak D match, TRBD1 (6 bases). The CDR3 covers 15 residues. CDR1 and CDR2 (germline): SGHDN, FVKESK. Trimming removed 3 bases from V and 5 bases from J, with 16 bases in between. CDR3 bases: TGTGCCAGCAGCCATACAAGGACAGTTTCGGAGACCCAGTACTTC. This codes for CASSHTRTVSETQYF. Supplemented by reference TRBV14 and TRBJ2-5, the full variable domain reads EAGVTQFPSHSVIEKGQTVTLRCDPISGHDNLYWYRRVMGKEIKFLLHFVKESKQDESGMPNNRFLAERTGGTYSTLKVQPAELEDSGVYFCASSHTRTVSETQYFGPGTRLLVL.

The gene calls are TRBV9 and TRBJ2-7; D possibly corresponds to TRBD2 (6 bases). The CDR3 consists of 11 residues. Germline assignment: CDR1 SGDLS and CDR2 YYNGEE. Trimming left V 7 bases short and J 4 bases short, with 9 bases between. The CDR3 sequence: CASGGSYEQYF. CDR3 sequence (DNA): TGTGCCAGCGGGGGGAGTTACGAGCAGTACTTC.

V gene TRBV7-6 combines with J gene TRBJ2-3, with D perhaps TRBD1 (6 bases). V was trimmed by 5 bases and J by 5 bases, leaving 14 bases between them. The CDR3 sequence is 14 residues long. Germline values: CDR1 SGHVS, CDR2 FNYEAQ. The CDR3 reads CASSPHPRGDTQYF. As DNA, the CDR3 is TGTGCCAGCAGCCCCCACCCCAGGGGAGATACGCAGTATTTT.

The sample holds a few counts of this clone. The V and J genes are TRBV19 and TRBJ1-2, with 9 bases aligning to TRBD1. Germline V gives CDR1 LNHDA, CDR2 SQIVND (reference sequence). V lost 6 bases to trimming and J lost 2 bases; unmatched junction nucleotides: 7. There are 15 residues in the CDR3. The DNA of the CDR3 is TGTGCCAGTAGCCCGGACAGGGGCCGGAACTATGGCTACACCTTC. It encodes CASSPDRGRNYGYTF.

The rearrangement joins TRBV15 to TRBJ2-7; weak D call: TRBD1 (6 bases). The CDR3 is 14 residues long. In germline, CDR1 is LNHNV, CDR2 YYDKDF (reference sequence). Trimming took off 0 bases at V and 5 bases at J, with 11 bases between the two ends. Written as DNA, the CDR3 is TGTGCCACCAGCAGAGATCACAGGGCCCACGAGCAGTACTTC. Its protein product is CATSRDHRAHEQYF.

V and J are TRBV6-5 and TRBJ1-3; tentative D call: TRBD1 (6 bases). The germline CDR1 and CDR2 sequences are MNHEY and SVGAGI. V was trimmed by 2 bases and J by 0 bases, leaving 8 bases between them. This CDR3 contains 15 residues. The CDR3 loop is CASSYDRNSGNTIYF. The CDR3 nucleotides read TGTGCCAGCAGTTACGACAGGAACTCTGGAAACACCATATATTTT.

The chain joins TRBV2 to TRBJ2-1; 7 nucleotides agree with TRBD1. The CDR3 runs to 11 residues. The germline CDR1 and CDR2 sequences are SNHLY and FYNNEI. V trimming: 5 bases; J trimming: 15 bases; junction bases outside the gene matches: 7. The CDR3 is CASSRQGALFF. The CDR3 bases are TGTGCCAGCAGTCGACAGGGAGCCCTGTTCTTC.

V is TRBV14 and J is TRBJ2-7; a possible D gene is TRBD1 (5 bases). The germline V gene encodes CDR1 SGHDN and CDR2 FVKESK. Trimming cost V 6 bases and J 2 bases, with 11 bases left between them. This CDR3 is 13 amino acids long. DNA of the CDR3: TGTGCCAGCAGGGGCAGGGTCGCCTACGAGCAGTACTTC. It specifies CASRGRVAYEQYF.

The chain joins TRBV7-8 to TRBJ2-1; 11 positions match TRBD2. Germline CDR1 SGHVS, CDR2 FQNEAQ. CDR3 length equals 18 residues. The ends lost 0 bases at V and 4 bases at J; junction bases unmatched: 8. DNA of the CDR3: TGTGCCAGCAGCTTAGCTGGTACTAGCGGGGGTATTTACAATGAGCAGTTCTTC. Its translation is CASSLAGTSGGIYNEQFF.

The rearrangement joins TRBV11-2 to TRBJ1-1; a weak D match, TRBD1 (6 bases). The V gene's germline CDR1 is SGHAT and CDR2 FQNNGV. The V gene lost 7 bases and the J gene lost 0 bases, with 12 bases spanning the gap. The CDR3 covers 14 residues. The CDR3 sequence is CASTTGIMNTEAFF. In DNA form, the CDR3 reads TGTGCCAGCACAACAGGGATTATGAACACTGAAGCTTTCTTT. The full variable domain, with the rest looked up from reference TRBV11-2 and TRBJ1-1, is EAGVAQSPRYKIIEKRQSVAFWCNPISGHATLYWYQQILGQGPKLLIQFQNNGVVDDSQLPKDRFSAERLKGVDSTLKIQPAKLEDSAVYLCASTTGIMNTEAFFGQGTRLTVV.

This clone appeared once. The chain combines TRBV5-5 with TRBJ2-5; 8 bases line up with TRBD1. V shed 0 bases and J 4 bases; nucleotides not matched to a gene: 8. The V gene's germline CDR1 is SGHKS and CDR2 YYEKEE (reference sequence). The CDR3 extends over 16 amino acids. This chain's CDR3 is CASSLGTGLGVETQYF. The DNA for the CDR3 is TGTGCCAGCAGCTTGGGGACAGGGTTAGGAGTAGAGACCCAGTACTTC.

The V and J genes are TRBV18 and TRBJ2-3; D unclear. Trimming left V 3 bases short and J 0 bases short, with 13 bases between. This CDR3 region has 16 residues. Germline V lookup: CDR1 KGHSH, CDR2 LQKENI. The CDR3 DNA reads TGTGCCAGCTCACCGGTCGGCGGTCATAGCACAGATACGCAGTATTTT. Translation: CASSPVGGHSTDTQYF.

This sequence joins TRBV11-3 and TRBJ1-1; 7 positions match TRBD1. The germline V gene has CDR1 SGHNT and CDR2 YENEEA. Unmatched junction bases numbered 8, after V lost 4 bases and J lost 6 bases. CDR3 length: 14 residues. CDR3: CASSSRGGASEAFF. CDR3 nucleotides: TGTGCCAGCAGCTCCCGAGGGGGCGCCTCTGAAGCTTTCTTT.

This rearrangement joins TRBV29-1 to TRBJ2-5; 7 bases line up with TRBD2. CDR3 length: 15 residues. Trimming cost V 6 bases and J 2 bases; bases outside gene matches: 12. Germline CDR1 is SQVTM and CDR2 is ANQGSEA. The chain's CDR3 is CSVYLWGGLQETQYF. The DNA for the CDR3 is TGCAGCGTGTACCTCTGGGGGGGTTTACAAGAGACCCAGTACTTC.